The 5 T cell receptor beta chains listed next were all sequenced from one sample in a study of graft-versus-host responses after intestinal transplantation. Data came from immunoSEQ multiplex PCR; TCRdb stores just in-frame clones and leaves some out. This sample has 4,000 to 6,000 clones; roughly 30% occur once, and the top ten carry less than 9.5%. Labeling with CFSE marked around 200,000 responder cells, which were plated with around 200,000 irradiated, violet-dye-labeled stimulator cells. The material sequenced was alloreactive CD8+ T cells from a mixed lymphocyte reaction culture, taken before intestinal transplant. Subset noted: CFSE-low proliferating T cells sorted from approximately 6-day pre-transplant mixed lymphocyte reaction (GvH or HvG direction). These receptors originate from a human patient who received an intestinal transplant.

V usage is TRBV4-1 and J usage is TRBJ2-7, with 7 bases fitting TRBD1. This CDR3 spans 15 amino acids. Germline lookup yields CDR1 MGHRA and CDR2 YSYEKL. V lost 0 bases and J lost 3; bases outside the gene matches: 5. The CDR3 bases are TGCGCCAGCAGCCAAGAGGGGACAGAAAGCTACGAGCAGTACTTC. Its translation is CASSQEGTESYEQYF.

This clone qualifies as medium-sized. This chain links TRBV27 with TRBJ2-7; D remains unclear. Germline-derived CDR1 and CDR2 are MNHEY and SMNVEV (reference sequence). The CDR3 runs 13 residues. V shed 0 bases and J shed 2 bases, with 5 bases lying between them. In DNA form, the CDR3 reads TGTGCCAGCAGTTTATCGTCCCCCTACGAGCAGTACTTC. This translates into CASSLSSPYEQYF.

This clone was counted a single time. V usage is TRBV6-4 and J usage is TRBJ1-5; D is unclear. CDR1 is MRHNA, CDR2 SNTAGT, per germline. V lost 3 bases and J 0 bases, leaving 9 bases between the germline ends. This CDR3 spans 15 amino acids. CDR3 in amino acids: CASSEYLISNQPQHF. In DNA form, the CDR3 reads TGTGCCAGCAGTGAGTACCTCATTAGCAATCAGCCCCAGCATTTT.

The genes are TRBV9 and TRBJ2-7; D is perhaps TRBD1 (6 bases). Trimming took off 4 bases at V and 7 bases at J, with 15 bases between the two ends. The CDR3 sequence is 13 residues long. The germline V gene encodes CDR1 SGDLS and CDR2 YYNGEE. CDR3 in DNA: TGTGCCAGCAGCCCGACCCAGGGGTTAGAGCAGTACTTC. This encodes CASSPTQGLEQYF.

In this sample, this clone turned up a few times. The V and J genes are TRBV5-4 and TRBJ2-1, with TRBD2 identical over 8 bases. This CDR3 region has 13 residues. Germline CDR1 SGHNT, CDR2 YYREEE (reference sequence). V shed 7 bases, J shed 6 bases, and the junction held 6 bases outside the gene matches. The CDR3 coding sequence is TGTGCCAGCGTCGGCCGGGAGGGCAATGAGCAGTTCTTC. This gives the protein CASVGREGNEQFF.